This TCR beta chain was retrieved from a study of cytomegalovirus exposure and HLA in healthy donors. Points from the study as a whole: Fewer N-insertions than the approximately 700-donor mean were reportedly shown by an Asian-associated ancestry cluster in a later analysis.

In regard to this clone: Its antigen is currently unknown.

The PCR used 60 Vbeta and 13 Jbeta primers. Sequencing was performed with immunoSEQ multiplex PCR; in TCRdb, only in-frame clones are kept and a portion is missing. Altogether about 150,000 clones are present, roughly three quarters being singletons, with the ten largest covering over 10%. Material for sequencing was PBMCs. The receptor was isolated from a man aged 25-40 years in good health and CMV-seropositive.

The CDR3: CASSQGGTWADTQYF. The CDR3 DNA reads as TGTGCCAGCAGCCAGGGGGGAACGTGGGCAGATACGCAGTATTTT. This sequence joins TRBV14 and TRBJ2-3, with D possibly TRBD2 on 6 matching bases. The CDR3 extends over 15 amino acids. V lost 3 bases to trimming and J lost 4 bases, with 14 bases between them. Germline V gives CDR1 SGHDN, CDR2 FVKESK.